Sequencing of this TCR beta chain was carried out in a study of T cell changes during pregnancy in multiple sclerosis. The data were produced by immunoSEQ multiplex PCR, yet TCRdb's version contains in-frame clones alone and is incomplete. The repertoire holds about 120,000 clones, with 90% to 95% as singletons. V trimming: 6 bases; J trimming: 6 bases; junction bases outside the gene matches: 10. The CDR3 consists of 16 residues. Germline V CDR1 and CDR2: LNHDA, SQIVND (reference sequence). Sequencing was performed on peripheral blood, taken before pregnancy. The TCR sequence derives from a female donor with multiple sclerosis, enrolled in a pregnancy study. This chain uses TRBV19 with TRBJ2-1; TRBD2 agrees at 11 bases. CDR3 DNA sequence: TGTGCCAGTAGGATGGGGGTAGCGGGGGGGACCAATGAGCAGTTCTTC. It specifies CASRMGVAGGTNEQFF. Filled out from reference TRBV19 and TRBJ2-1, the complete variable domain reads DGGITQSPKYLFRKEGQNVTLSCEQNLNHDAMYWYRQDPGQGLRLIYYSQIVNDFQKGDIAEGYSVSREKKESFPLTVTSAQKNPTAFYLCASRMGVAGGTNEQFFGPGTRLTVL.